Included here is one T cell receptor beta chain sequence, with context. Its specificity is not known. The germline V gene has CDR1 SGDLS and CDR2 YYNGEE. Trimming pared 4 bases from V and 4 bases from J, leaving 20 bases between. The CDR3 covers 16 residues. The sample is drawn from a study of cytomegalovirus exposure and HLA in healthy donors. The method was immunoSEQ multiplex PCR; TCRdb's version includes in-frame clones alone and lacks a portion of them. The table lists about 160,000 clones, 86% of them singletons. Study results and caveats: Investigators reported around 150 TCR beta chains as tied to cytomegalovirus. Most TCR sequences were uncommon, yet certain public TCRs appeared in many donors.

The sequenced material came from PBMCs. V usage is TRBV9 and J usage is TRBJ1-1; D may be TRBD1 (6 bases). The clonotype originates from a woman aged 18 to 35 in good health and CMV-seronegative. Written as DNA, the CDR3 is TGTGCCAGCAGCCTTACAGGGACCCCCGGTGTCACTGAAGCTTTCTTT. Its protein is CASSLTGTPGVTEAFF.